The next 32 T cell receptor beta chains were all read from a single sample in a study of OX40 agonist ivuxolimab in advanced cancers. Profiled with immunoSEQ multiplex PCR; TCRdb holds only in-frame clones, not every one. In the table there are about 76,000 clones, 75% to 90% of which are singletons. The specimen was CD4+ or CD8+ T cells sorted from blood, collected in a trial of the OX40 agonist ivuxolimab. The receptors stem from an adult with an advanced solid tumor such as melanoma, head and neck, liver or kidney cancer.

The gene calls are TRBV4-2 and TRBJ2-7; 9 bases fit TRBD2. This CDR3 has 15 amino acids. Germline CDR1 and CDR2: LGHNA and YNFKEQ. Trimming at V came to 0 bases and at J to 3 bases, leaving 3 bases not matched to a gene. The CDR3 DNA is TGTGCCAGCAGCCAAGAAGAGCGGGGGGACTACGAGCAGTACTTC. Protein product: CASSQEERGDYEQYF.

V usage is TRBV21-1 and J usage is TRBJ2-7; whether TRBD1, the table's D call, matches the DNA was not checked. TRBV21-1 is reported as a pseudogene. The CDR3 is made up of 16 amino acids. CDR3 protein: CASSRAYRDSPQEQYF. The CDR3 DNA reads TGTGCCAGCAGCAGGGCGTATCGGGACAGTCCTCAGGAGCAGTACTTC.

The chain uses TRBV30 and TRBJ2-7; 10 nucleotides agree with TRBD2. The CDR3 has 17 amino acids. Germline lookup yields CDR1 GTSNPN and CDR2 SVGIG (reference sequence). The trim removed 3 bases at V and 2 bases at J, leaving 13 bases unmatched. The CDR3 coding sequence is TGTGCCTGGAGGAATCGGGCTAGCGGGGGTGGGGCCTACGAGCAGTACTTC. Encoded protein: CAWRNRASGGGAYEQYF.

This chain uses TRBV4-1 with TRBJ2-1, with 9 positions matching TRBD2. The CDR3 spans 16 residues. Germline V gene lookup returns CDR1 MGHRA and CDR2 YSYEKL. V lost 0 bases, J lost 4 bases, and 4 bases stayed unmatched. The CDR3 is CASSQEASGAYNEQFF. DNA for the CDR3: TGCGCCAGCAGCCAAGAGGCTAGCGGGGCTTACAATGAGCAGTTCTTC.

This rearrangement joins TRBV5-6 to TRBJ1-6; D is perhaps TRBD1 (5 bases). This CDR3 has 17 amino acids. CDR1 and CDR2 (germline): SGHDT, YYEEEE. The V end lost 0 bases, the J end lost 0 bases, and 10 bases lay between the germline ends. The CDR3 sequence: CASSLVGGSSYNSPLHF. CDR3 nucleotides: TGTGCCAGCAGCTTGGTGGGGGGGTCCTCCTATAATTCACCCCTCCACTTT.

V usage is TRBV6-5 and J usage is TRBJ2-1; D remains unclear. V lost 4 bases to trimming and J lost 0 bases, with 7 bases between them. The CDR3 is 14 residues long. Germline CDR1 and CDR2: MNHEY and SVGAGI. The CDR3 coding sequence is TGTGCCAGCAGTTCTGTGGACTCCTACAATGAGCAGTTCTTC. It is translated as CASSSVDSYNEQFF.

V is TRBV5-4 and J is TRBJ2-2; D unresolved. CDR3 length: 13 residues. V was clipped by 0 bases and J by 4 bases, with 4 bases between them. Germline assignment: CDR1 SGHNT and CDR2 YYREEE (reference sequence). CDR3 in amino acids: CASSLVGTGELFF. CDR3 DNA: TGTGCCAGCAGCTTGGTTGGCACCGGGGAGCTGTTTTTT.

This chain joins TRBV11-1 and TRBJ2-2; no definite D call. This CDR3 region has 13 residues. V dropped 0 bases and J dropped 8 bases, with 7 bases sitting between them. From germline, CDR1 is SGHAT and CDR2 FQDESV (reference sequence). CDR3 amino acids: CASSLAKPGELFF. CDR3 bases: TGTGCCAGCAGCTTAGCGAAGCCGGGGGAGCTGTTTTTT.

The chain uses TRBV18 and TRBJ1-5; the D is unclear. Germline-derived CDR1 and CDR2 are KGHSH and LQKENI. V was pared by 2 bases and J by 1 base, with 9 bases between. CDR3 size: 15 residues. This CDR3 is CASSPREGSNQPQHF. In DNA form, the CDR3 reads TGTGCCAGCTCACCAAGGGAAGGGAGCAATCAGCCCCAGCATTTT.

This clone was seen just once. The chain joins TRBV7-2 to TRBJ2-2; D call uncertain. CDR3 length: 14 residues. The germline V and J ends were trimmed by 5 bases and 0 bases, with 7 bases remaining between them. The germline gives CDR1 SGHTA, CDR2 FQGNSA. CDR3 sequence (DNA): TGTGCCAGCAGCCGACGGACGAACACCGGGGAGCTGTTTTTT. It yields the protein CASSRRTNTGELFF.

The rearrangement links TRBV19 to TRBJ1-1, with 8 nucleotides matching TRBD1. CDR1 is LNHDA and CDR2 is SQIVND in the germline V gene (reference sequence). This CDR3 region has 15 residues. J was trimmed by 4 bases and V by 9 bases; bases with no gene match: 13. The CDR3 loop is CASQQLQGGGTEAFF. CDR3 nucleotide sequence: TGTGCCAGCCAACAACTACAGGGGGGAGGCACTGAAGCTTTCTTT.

The CDR3 bases are TGTGCCAGCAGCCCTTTGGGGGGCTCCTATAATTCACCCCTCCACTTT. Protein: CASSPLGGSYNSPLHF. The chain recombines TRBV5-8 with TRBJ1-6, with a tentative D call TRBD1 (5 bases). The V end lost 4 bases, the J end lost 0 bases, and 11 bases lay between the germline ends. Germline V gene data show CDR1 as SGHTS and CDR2 as YDEGEE. The CDR3 covers 16 residues. The whole variable domain, filled in from reference TRBV5-8 and TRBJ1-6, reads EAGVTQSPTHLIKTRGQQATLRCSPISGHTSVYWYQQALGLGLQFLLWYDEGEERNRGNFPPRFSGRQFPNYSSELNVNALELEDSALYLCASSPLGGSYNSPLHFGNGTRLTVT.

This clone has only one observation. The V gene is TRBV6-6, the J gene TRBJ2-1, with a weak D call TRBD2 (8 bases). V shed 10 bases and J shed 6 bases, with 19 bases lying between them. Germline values: CDR1 MNHNY, CDR2 SVGAGI (reference sequence). The CDR3 runs 14 residues. CDR3 coding DNA: TGTGCCACCTCTCGGGAGGGGGCATTCAATGAGCAGTTCTTC. Translation: CATSREGAFNEQFF.

The chain combines TRBV7-2 with TRBJ2-1, with 9 nucleotides matching TRBD1. The CDR3 contains 15 residues. V lost 4 bases to trimming and J lost 4 bases; unmatched junction nucleotides: 5. The germline V gene has CDR1 SGHTA and CDR2 FQGNSA. The CDR3 DNA sequence: TGTGCCAGCAGCTCGGACAGGGGTCTATACAATGAGCAGTTCTTC. This codes for CASSSDRGLYNEQFF. Combining the CDR3 with reference TRBV7-2 and TRBJ2-1 gives the whole variable domain GAGVSQSPSNKVTEKGKDVELRCDPISGHTALYWYRQSLGQGLEFLIYFQGNSAPDKSGLPSDRFSAERTGGSVSTLTIQRTQQEDSAVYLCASSSDRGLYNEQFFGPGTRLTVL.

This sequence joins TRBV9 and TRBJ1-4; D not certain. With 0 bases removed from V and 2 bases from J, the gap between germline ends came to 8 bases. This CDR3 has 15 amino acids. Per the germline V gene, CDR1 is SGDLS and CDR2 is YYNGEE. Here the CDR3 DNA reads TGTGCCAGCAGCGTAGAGCGAGGGACTAATGAAAAACTGTTTTTT. Amino acid sequence: CASSVERGTNEKLFF.

The V call is TRBV9, the J call TRBJ2-1, with no clear D. The CDR3 totals 15 residues. Germline CDR1 reads SGDLS; CDR2 reads YYNGEE. The ends were cut back, 0 bases at V and 2 bases at J, with 9 bases in the middle. For the CDR3, the DNA is TGTGCCAGCAGCGTAGAAGGCGTCCCCTACAATGAGCAGTTCTTC. It translates to CASSVEGVPYNEQFF.

The sample holds one count of this clone. V and J are TRBV27 and TRBJ1-6; the match to TRBD1 covers 8 bases. The CDR3 is 14 amino acids. Losses at the gene ends were 6 bases for V and 10 bases for J; bases not matched to a gene: 8. Germline CDR1 is MNHEY and CDR2 is SMNVEV (reference sequence). DNA for the CDR3: TGTGCCAGCAGCGGCGGACAGGGTGGGTCACCCCTCCACTTT. This gives the protein CASSGGQGGSPLHF.

This chain uses TRBV12-5 with TRBJ1-1; unclear D gene. Trimming removed 1 base at V and 4 bases at J, with 10 bases between. The length of the CDR3 is 14 residues. The germline gives CDR1 LGHNT, CDR2 FRNRAP. Written as DNA, the CDR3 is TGTGCTAGTGGTTTGGGGGAAGTGGGCACTGAAGCTTTCTTT. This gives the protein CASGLGEVGTEAFF.

The genes are TRBV10-3 and TRBJ2-1; 11 bases are a match to TRBD2. The CDR3 consists of 15 residues. V shed 7 bases, J shed 6 bases, and the junction held 8 bases outside the gene matches. CDR1 ENHRY and CDR2 SYGVKD come from the germline V gene. CDR3 in amino acids: CAINLLAGVSNEQFF. CDR3 coding DNA: TGTGCCATCAACCTACTAGCGGGAGTTAGCAATGAGCAGTTCTTC.

V usage is TRBV6-5 and J usage is TRBJ2-7; TRBD2 is a possible D gene (6 bases). V lost 10 bases and J 1 base, leaving 17 bases between the germline ends. There are 14 residues in the CDR3. Germline V CDR1 and CDR2: MNHEY, SVGAGI. For the CDR3, the DNA is TGTGCCACCCTAGGGGACTTTGGGTCCTACGAGCAGTACTTC. Protein product: CATLGDFGSYEQYF.

The chain is built from TRBV4-1 and TRBJ2-6; D gene unclear. The CDR3 is 17 residues long. Per the germline V gene, CDR1 is MGHRA and CDR2 is YSYEKL. Trimming took off 0 bases at V and 1 base at J, with 10 bases between the two ends. The CDR3 bases are TGCGCCAGCAGCCAAGAAGACACTCAATCTGGGGCCAACGTCCTGACTTTC. Protein: CASSQEDTQSGANVLTF.

This rearrangement joins TRBV14 to TRBJ2-7; tentative D call: TRBD1 (5 bases). The CDR3 extends over 13 amino acids. Germline CDR1 reads SGHDN; CDR2 reads FVKESK. Trimming left V 5 bases short and J 2 bases short, with 10 bases between. The chain's CDR3 is CASSKIRAYEQYF. DNA of the CDR3: TGTGCCAGCAGCAAAATCAGGGCCTACGAGCAGTACTTC.

On this clone: The same CDR3 is also encoded by other DNA sequences in this sample. The chain uses TRBV27 and TRBJ2-7; D ambiguous. This CDR3 region has 14 residues. Germline V gene sequence: CDR1 MNHEY, CDR2 SMNVEV (reference sequence). V was trimmed by 5 bases and J by 0 bases, leaving 11 bases between them. This CDR3 reads CASSLETGSYEQYF. CDR3 in DNA: TGTGCCAGCAGTCTGGAGACGGGCTCCTACGAGCAGTACTTC.

The chain combines TRBV9 with TRBJ2-2, with 9 bases lining up with TRBD1. After removal of 6 bases from V and 5 bases from J, the junction contained 5 bases not matched to a gene. Germline V gene lookup returns CDR1 SGDLS and CDR2 YYNGEE. The CDR3 contains 14 residues. Here the CDR3 reads CASTRDRATGELFF. In DNA, the CDR3 is TGTGCCAGCACAAGGGACAGGGCTACCGGGGAGCTGTTTTTT.

This clone appeared once. This rearrangement joins TRBV6-6 to TRBJ2-5; TRBD1 agrees at 7 bases. CDR1 and CDR2 from the germline V gene are MNHNY and SVGAGI (reference sequence). The CDR3 is 14 residues long. After removal of 5 bases from V and 4 bases from J, the junction contained 7 bases not matched to a gene. As DNA, the CDR3 is TGTGCCAGCAGTAAGACAGGGTCATTAGAGACCCAGTACTTC. Translation: CASSKTGSLETQYF.

This chain joins TRBV11-1 and TRBJ2-5; 12 nucleotides match TRBD2. J lost 3 bases, V lost 5 bases, and 4 bases had no gene match. CDR1 and CDR2 from the germline V gene are SGHAT and FQDESV (reference sequence). The CDR3 spans 15 residues. CDR3 in amino acids: CASSPRLAGEETQYF. DNA of the CDR3: TGTGCCAGCAGCCCCCGACTAGCGGGAGAAGAGACCCAGTACTTC.

This clone has only one observation. This sequence joins TRBV27 and TRBJ2-7; TRBD1 is a possible D gene (6 bases). The CDR3 covers 14 residues. CDR1 is MNHEY and CDR2 is SMNVEV in the germline V gene (reference sequence). Trimming took 4 bases from V and 0 from J, leaving 10 bases between them. The CDR3 region has the DNA TGTGCCAGCAGTTGGGCAGGGGACTCCTACGAGCAGTACTTC. Protein sequence: CASSWAGDSYEQYF.

J is TRBJ2-1 and V is TRBV6-6; 7 nucleotides align to TRBD2. With 2 bases clipped from V and 5 bases from J, the junction kept 3 bases outside the gene matches. CDR3 size: 14 residues. CDR1 MNHNY and CDR2 SVGAGI come from the germline V gene (reference sequence). CDR3 sequence: CASSYQRGHNEQFF. For the CDR3, the DNA is TGTGCCAGCAGTTACCAGCGGGGTCACAATGAGCAGTTCTTC.

J is TRBJ1-1 and V is TRBV15, with D perhaps matching TRBD1 (6 bases). V was cut by 1 base and J by 4 bases, with 13 bases left in between. This CDR3 contains 15 residues. The V gene's germline CDR1 is LNHNV and CDR2 YYDKDF (reference sequence). CDR3 sequence (DNA): TGTGCCACCAGCAGAGTGGGGGCACGGAGCACTGAAGCTTTCTTT. It encodes CATSRVGARSTEAFF.

The chain employs TRBV7-9 and TRBJ1-2, with TRBD1 matching 8 bases. The V segment lost 7 bases and the J segment 5 bases; nucleotides outside the gene matches: 9. Germline V gene sequence: CDR1 SEHNR, CDR2 FQNEAQ (reference sequence). The CDR3 extends over 14 amino acids. The CDR3 is CASNPRTGQYGYTF. CDR3 nucleotide sequence: TGTGCCAGCAACCCTCGGACAGGGCAATATGGCTACACCTTC.

This sequence joins TRBV14 and TRBJ2-2; D ambiguous. The germline V gene has CDR1 SGHDN and CDR2 FVKESK. The CDR3 runs to 13 residues. V was shortened by 10 bases and J by 3 bases, with 12 bases between the two germline ends. The CDR3 DNA is TGTGCCACCACGCCCACGGACACCGGGGAGCTGTTTTTT. Translated, it gives CATTPTDTGELFF.

This rearrangement joins TRBV9 to TRBJ2-3; D ambiguous. V was clipped by 0 bases and J by 2 bases, with 4 bases between them. The CDR3 extends over 13 amino acids. Germline CDR1 reads SGDLS; CDR2 reads YYNGEE. This CDR3 is CASSVGVTDTQYF. In nucleotides, the CDR3 is TGTGCCAGCAGCGTAGGGGTCACAGATACGCAGTATTTT.